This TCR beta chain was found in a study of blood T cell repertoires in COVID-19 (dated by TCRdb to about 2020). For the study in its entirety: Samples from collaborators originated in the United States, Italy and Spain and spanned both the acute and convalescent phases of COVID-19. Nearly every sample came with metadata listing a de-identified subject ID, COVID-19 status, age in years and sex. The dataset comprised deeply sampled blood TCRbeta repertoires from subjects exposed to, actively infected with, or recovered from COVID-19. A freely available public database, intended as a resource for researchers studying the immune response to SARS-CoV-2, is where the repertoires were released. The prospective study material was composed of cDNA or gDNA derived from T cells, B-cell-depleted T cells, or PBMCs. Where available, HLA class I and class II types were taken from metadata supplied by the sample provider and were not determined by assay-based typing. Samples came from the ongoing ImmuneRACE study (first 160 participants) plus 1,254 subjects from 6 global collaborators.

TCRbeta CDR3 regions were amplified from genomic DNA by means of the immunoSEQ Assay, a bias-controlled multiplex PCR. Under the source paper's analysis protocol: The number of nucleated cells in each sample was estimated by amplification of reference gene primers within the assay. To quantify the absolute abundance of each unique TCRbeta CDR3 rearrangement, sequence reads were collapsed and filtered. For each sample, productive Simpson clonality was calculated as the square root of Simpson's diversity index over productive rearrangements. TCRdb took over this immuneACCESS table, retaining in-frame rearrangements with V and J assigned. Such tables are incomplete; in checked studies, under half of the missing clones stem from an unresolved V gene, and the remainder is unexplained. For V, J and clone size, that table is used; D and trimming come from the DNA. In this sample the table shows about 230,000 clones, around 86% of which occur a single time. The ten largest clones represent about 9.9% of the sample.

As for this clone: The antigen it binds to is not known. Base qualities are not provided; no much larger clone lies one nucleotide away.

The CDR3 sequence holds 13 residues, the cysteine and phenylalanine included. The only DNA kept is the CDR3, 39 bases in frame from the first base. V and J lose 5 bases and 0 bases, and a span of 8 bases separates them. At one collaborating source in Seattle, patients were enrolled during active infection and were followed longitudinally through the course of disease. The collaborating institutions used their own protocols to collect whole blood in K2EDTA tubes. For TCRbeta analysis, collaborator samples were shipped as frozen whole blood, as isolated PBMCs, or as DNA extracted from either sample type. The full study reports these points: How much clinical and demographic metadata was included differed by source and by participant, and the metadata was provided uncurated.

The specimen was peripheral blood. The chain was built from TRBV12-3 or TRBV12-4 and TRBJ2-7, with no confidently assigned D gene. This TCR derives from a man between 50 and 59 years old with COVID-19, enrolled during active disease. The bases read TGTGCCAGCAGTCCAACAGTCTCCTACGAGCAGTACTTC. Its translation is CASSPTVSYEQYF.